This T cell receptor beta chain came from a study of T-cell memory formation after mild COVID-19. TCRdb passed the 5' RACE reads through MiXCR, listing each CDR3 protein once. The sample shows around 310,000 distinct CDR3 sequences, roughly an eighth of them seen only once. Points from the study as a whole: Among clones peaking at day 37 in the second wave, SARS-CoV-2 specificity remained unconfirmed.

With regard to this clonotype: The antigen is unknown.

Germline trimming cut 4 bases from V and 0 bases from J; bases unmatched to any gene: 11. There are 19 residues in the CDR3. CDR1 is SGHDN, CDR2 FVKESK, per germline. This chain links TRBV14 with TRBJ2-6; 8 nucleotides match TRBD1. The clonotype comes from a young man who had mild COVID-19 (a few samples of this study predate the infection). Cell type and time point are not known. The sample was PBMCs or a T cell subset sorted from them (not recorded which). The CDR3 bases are TGTGCCAGCAGCCCTCAGAGGGGACAGGTTAGCTCTGGGGCCAACGTCCTGACTTTC. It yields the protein CASSPQRGQVSSGANVLTF.